The clone carrying this T cell receptor (beta chain) was recorded many times. The antigen is unknown. The read ends 3 residues shy of where the CDR3 ends; the end is completed using the germline J gene. This sample was taken from a study of T cell clonality in common variable immunodeficiency. The table came from immunoSEQ multiplex PCR; TCRdb's copy has only in-frame clones and leaves some out. The table records approximately 30,000 clones without singletons, the ten largest covering 6.5% to 8%. Overall study findings and caveats: In common variable immunodeficiency, TCR beta chains reportedly carried fewer deletions and N-nucleotide insertions.

CDR1 GTSNPN and CDR2 SVGIG come from the germline V gene (reference sequence). This CDR3 region has 14 residues. The ends were cut back, 0 bases at V and 5 bases at J, with 11 bases in the middle. The chain is built from TRBV30 and TRBJ2-4; D is perhaps TRBD2 (6 bases). The receptor comes from a human donor with common variable immunodeficiency. Source material: peripheral blood mononuclear cells. The CDR3 DNA, read in part, is TGTGCCTGGAGTGTTGGTAGCGGTCAAAACATT. It codes for CAWSVGSGQNI. The whole CDR3 protein reads CAWSVGSGQNIQYF.